Below, one TCR beta chain is given with its context. This sample stems from a study of blood T cell repertoires in COVID-19. The germline gives CDR1 SGDLS, CDR2 YYNGEE. There are 15 residues in the CDR3. J was trimmed by 5 bases and V by 3 bases; bases with no gene match: 2. Assay used: immunoSEQ multiplex PCR; TCRdb lists only in-frame clones, some missing. The sample holds around 63,000 clones; around 84% are singletons and the top ten take about 7.1%. The chain links TRBV9 to TRBJ2-5; 15 nucleotides line up with TRBD2. Sequences were obtained from peripheral blood. The source of this sequence is a man in his fifties or sixties with acute or convalescent COVID-19. The CDR3, as DNA: TGTGCCAGCAGCGCGGGACTAGCGGGGGGTGAGACCCAGTACTTC. This sequence encodes CASSAGLAGGETQYF.